This T cell receptor beta chain was recorded in a study of blood T cell repertoires in COVID-19. Original processing notes: Nucleated cell number was recorded as an estimate derived from reference gene primer amplification. Profiled with immunoSEQ multiplex PCR; TCRdb holds only in-frame clones, not every one. That table supplies the V and J calls and clone size; D and trimming were determined from the DNA. The sample carries about 190,000 clones, 80% to 90% recorded once. CDR1 and CDR2 from the germline V gene are LNHNV and YYDKDF (reference sequence). The CDR3 covers 17 residues. V was clipped by 0 bases and J by 2 bases, with 15 bases between them.

The receptor's source is a human donor in a cohort sampled during active COVID-19. V and J are TRBV15 and TRBJ2-3; D is ambiguous. The material sequenced was peripheral blood. In DNA form, the CDR3 reads TGTGCCACCAGCAGAGAACGAGGAAACCGACTCACAGATACGCAGTATTTT. It encodes CATSRERGNRLTDTQYF.